Following are 6 T cell receptor beta chains from one sample sequenced in a study of spatial heterogeneity in lung cancer (dated by TCRdb to between 2018 and 2021). The library was prepared using 5' RACE. Sequencing was carried out with a NextSeq 500. Using fastp at Q25 and MiXCR, TCRdb reprocessed the public reads and kept productive beta chains. Entries that share a CDR3 protein sequence are merged under the most common genes and DNA. Across this sample there are just under 95,000 distinct CDR3 sequences, with roughly 12% seen only once. Approximately 39% of the sample is held by the ten biggest clonotypes. The time point label of this sample denotes: sample taken at primary tumor resection. The sequences come from PBMCs, collected at surgery. These receptors were taken from a male donor with early-stage non-small cell lung cancer.

The CDR3 loop reads CAWTKNTEAFF. The DNA of the CDR3 is TGTGCCTGGACAAAGAACACTGAAGCTTTCTTT. The gene calls are TRBV30 and TRBJ1-1; D gene ambiguous. V dropped 4 bases and J dropped 1 base, with 4 bases sitting between them. The length of the CDR3 is 11 residues. Germline V lookup: CDR1 GTSNPN, CDR2 SVGIG (reference sequence).

The rearrangement joins TRBV7-2 to TRBJ2-5, with a weak D call TRBD1 (6 bases). Germline V gene data show CDR1 as SGHTA and CDR2 as FQGNSA. Trimming pared 5 bases from V and 2 bases from J, leaving 12 bases between. The CDR3 has 14 amino acids. CDR3 sequence: CASSPYRVQETQYF. CDR3 nucleotide sequence: TGTGCCAGCAGCCCATACAGGGTTCAAGAGACCCAGTACTTC.

This clonotype has more than one count but fewer than ten. V gene TRBV11-2 combines with J gene TRBJ2-2; 8 bases match TRBD2. V shed 6 bases and J 0 bases; nucleotides not matched to a gene: 6. Germline V gene sequence: CDR1 SGHAT, CDR2 FQNNGV. This CDR3 spans 16 amino acids. In DNA form, the CDR3 reads TGTGCCAGCAGGTTTACTAGCGGAACGAACACCGGGGAGCTGTTTTTT. Its translation: CASRFTSGTNTGELFF.

A single count supports this clonotype. V usage is TRBV25-1 and J usage is TRBJ2-6, with D possibly being TRBD2 (5 bases). V was cut by 2 bases and J by 2 bases, with 10 bases left in between. The CDR3 is 16 amino acids. In germline, CDR1 is MGHDK, CDR2 SYGVNS. Here the CDR3 DNA reads TGTGCCAGCAGTGAAAAAAGCGGCCCTGGGGCCAACGTCCTGACTTTC. It is translated as CASSEKSGPGANVLTF.

This clonotype was observed a few times. This chain connects TRBV11-2 to TRBJ2-1; D is unclear. This CDR3 is built from 12 residues. Germline CDR1 and CDR2: SGHAT and FQNNGV. Trimming cost V 3 bases and J 12 bases, with 12 bases left between them. Here the CDR3 DNA reads TGTGCCAGCAGCTTTTATACAGAAGTGCAGTTCTTC. As protein: CASSFYTEVQFF.

In this sample, this clonotype turned up many times. The rearrangement joins TRBV5-6 to TRBJ2-1; 7 bases map to TRBD1. The length of the CDR3 is 17 residues. CDR1 and CDR2 (germline): SGHDT, YYEEEE. V shed 4 bases, J shed 3 bases, and the junction held 13 bases outside the gene matches. The CDR3 DNA sequence: TGTGCCAGCAGCCCCTTATCCGGGACAGCGATCTACAATGAGCAGTTCTTC. Translated: CASSPLSGTAIYNEQFF.